These T cell receptor beta chains were read from a single sample in a study of STAT5B mutations in CD4+ large granular lymphocyte leukemia. TCRdb's copy holds only in-frame clones and misses some; the assay was immunoSEQ multiplex PCR. Among 30,000 to 40,000 clones listed, 70% to 80% were seen once. The specimen was CD4+ T cells from blood buffy coats. These receptors originate from a human donor in good health. The CDR3 runs from the conserved cysteine through the conserved F or W. Fields, in order: D gene, J gene, clone size, V gene, CDR3 DNA, CDR3 protein. The D gene is left open where the match is weak. Only some rows state a clone size, as once, few, many or a class for expanded clones.

d_call: NA; j_call: TRBJ2-7; clone_size: NA; v_call: TRBV5-5; cdr3_nt: TGTGCCAGCAGATCAGGGAGCGAGCAGTACTTC; cdr3_aa: CASRSGSEQYF
d_call: TRBD1; j_call: TRBJ1-5; clone_size: few; v_call: TRBV5-8; cdr3_nt: TGTGCCAGCAGTCAGGACAGGAGCAATCAGCCCCAGCATTTT; cdr3_aa: CASSQDRSNQPQHF
d_call: TRBD2; j_call: TRBJ2-7; clone_size: NA; v_call: TRBV6-1; cdr3_nt: TGTGCCAGCAGTAGGGAGGGTAGATCCGAGCAGTACTTC; cdr3_aa: CASSREGRSEQYF
d_call: NA; j_call: TRBJ2-4; clone_size: NA; v_call: TRBV29-1; cdr3_nt: TGCAGCGCTCAGCGACCCCAGGGCATTCAGTACTTC; cdr3_aa: CSAQRPQGIQYF
d_call: TRBD1; j_call: TRBJ2-7; clone_size: NA; v_call: TRBV6-1; cdr3_nt: TGTGCCAGCAGTCGTCCGGGACAGGGAAGGAACTTC; cdr3_aa: CASSRPGQGRNF
d_call: TRBD1; j_call: TRBJ2-2; clone_size: once; v_call: TRBV5-1; cdr3_nt: TGCGCCAGCAGGGTAACAGGGGGAAACACCGGGGAGCTGTTTTTT; cdr3_aa: CASRVTGGNTGELFF
d_call: TRBD1; j_call: TRBJ2-7; clone_size: NA; v_call: TRBV4-1; cdr3_nt: TGCGCCAGCAGCCGATACCCGGGACAGGGGTACGAGCAGTACTTC; cdr3_aa: CASSRYPGQGYEQYF
d_call: NA; j_call: TRBJ2-2; clone_size: NA; v_call: TRBV6-6; cdr3_nt: TGTGCCAGCAGTGTTGACAGTCCCCCGAACACCGGGGAGCTGTTTTTT; cdr3_aa: CASSVDSPPNTGELFF
d_call: TRBD2; j_call: TRBJ2-7; clone_size: NA; v_call: TRBV5-1; cdr3_nt: TGCGCCAGCAGCTTCGGACTAGCGGGAAACCTCTACGAGCAGTACTTC; cdr3_aa: CASSFGLAGNLYEQYF
d_call: TRBD2; j_call: TRBJ2-5; clone_size: NA; v_call: TRBV6-6; cdr3_nt: TGTGCCAGCAGACTAGCGGGGGGGCCAGAGACCCAGTACTTC; cdr3_aa: CASRLAGGPETQYF
d_call: TRBD1; j_call: TRBJ2-7; clone_size: NA; v_call: TRBV4-1; cdr3_nt: TGCGCCAGCAGCCAAGGACAGGGGGACTACGAGCAGTACTTC; cdr3_aa: CASSQGQGDYEQYF